Sequencing of this TCR beta chain was carried out in a study of metastatic and nonmetastatic thyroid tumors (TCRdb year 2020). Turning to the overall study: Repertoires were compared across peripheral blood and tumor or nodule tissue samples from malignant and benign thyroid patients. What the authors observed across the whole study: In both blood and tumor samples, malignant tumors were reported to have significantly higher TCR beta diversity than benign nodules.

This clone came up many times. No cognate antigen has been identified for it. One base away there is no much larger clone; base qualities are not given. Libraries were constructed by PCR. These reads were obtained on an Illumina HiSeq 4000. High-throughput sequencing was used to profile the CDR3 region of the TCR beta-chain in every patient. Under the source paper's analysis protocol: Drawing on CDR3 differences between clinicopathological groups, the researchers built a classifier meant to tell apart patients with distant-metastatic papillary thyroid cancer. Repertoire diversity was assessed with the Shannon index, and tumor-blood repertoire similarity with the Morisita-Horn index. TCRdb applied fastp at Q25 and MiXCR to the public reads, then kept only in-frame beta chains. TCRdb, not the original authors, processed these V and J calls. Counted in this sample were 43,000 or so clones; roughly 3.9% of them appeared once. Clones ranked in the top ten supply around a tenth of the sample.

None of the patients had been given any treatment before thyroid surgery. Using T-cell receptor beta sequencing, the study looked back at clinical samples from patients collected from 2012 to 2018. The CDR3 has 15 amino acids, counting the end cysteine and phenylalanine. The read is trimmed to its CDR3 DNA, 45 bases read in frame from base 1. According to the germline V gene, CDR1 reads SNHLY and CDR2 reads FYNNEI. Trimming at the junction amounts to 8 bases on V and 7 bases on J, and the germline ends lie 18 bases apart. The V and J segments used are TRBV2 and TRBJ1-6; D gene: possibly TRBD1, on 5 matching bases. The sequenced material came from blood. The TCR was taken from a female donor with papillary thyroid cancer or a benign thyroid nodule (not recorded which). Some clones in this sample may be carry-over from other donors' samples. CDR3 sequence: CASSEITDINSPLHF. The bases read TGTGCCAGCTCGGAGATTACGGACATCAATTCACCCCTCCACTTT. The full variable domain, completed from the reference TRBV2 and TRBJ1-6 proteins outside the CDR3, reads EPEVTQTPSHQVTQMGQEVILRCVPISNHLYFYWYRQILGQKVEFLVSFYNNEISEKSEIFDDQFSVERPDGSNFTLKIRSTKLEDSAMYFCASSEITDINSPLHFGNGTRLTVT.